Presented here are 2 T cell receptor beta chains from one specimen sequenced in a study of T cell responses to AZD1222 COVID-19 vaccine. Assay: immunoSEQ multiplex PCR; the TCRdb copy retains only in-frame clones and omits some. Counted here are roughly 150,000 clones, about 90% occurring once; the ten biggest clones make up 1.3%. This specimen was peripheral blood, taken on day 0 of AZD1222 vaccination. The receptors derive from an adult in good health.

CDR3: CASSESARTDTQYF. The CDR3 DNA follows: TGTGCCAGCAGTGAATCGGCCCGCACAGATACGCAGTATTTT. The rearrangement uses TRBV2 and TRBJ2-3, with D unresolved. Germline CDR1 SNHLY, CDR2 FYNNEI. The germline V and J ends were trimmed by 2 bases and 1 base, with 7 bases remaining between them. The CDR3 runs to 14 residues.

The chain combines TRBV7-2 with TRBJ1-1, with TRBD1 as a possible D gene (6 bases). The ends were cut back, 5 bases at V and 4 bases at J, with 14 bases in the middle. The length of the CDR3 is 14 residues. Germline V CDR1 and CDR2: SGHTA, FQGNSA. The CDR3 DNA reads as TGTGCCAGCAGCCCCCAGACAGGCGGCACTGAAGCTTTCTTT. Its translation: CASSPQTGGTEAFF.